This T cell receptor (beta chain) stems from a study of human T cells and chemical hapten exposure. Germline values: CDR1 MDHEN, CDR2 SYDVKM. V lost 6 bases to trimming and J lost 7 bases; unmatched junction nucleotides: 11. The CDR3 is 15 amino acids. The library gave individual cDNA molecules unique molecular identifiers. Each CDR3 protein is one row after TCRdb ran MiXCR on the RACE reads. Here the sample spans 180,000 or so distinct CDR3 sequences, roughly 15% being singletons. Described time point: patch test 1, 2 weeks after DPC sensitization. Treatment reported: therapeutic diphenylcyclopropenone sensitization with weekly scalp DPC. Total RNA extraction was carried out from unfractionated whole blood.

This TCR derives from a woman under 40 with alopecia areata. Some clones in this sample may be carry-over from other donors' samples. Specimen: whole blood, collected in connection with sensitization to the hapten diphenylcyclopropenone (DPC). The chain joins TRBV28 to TRBJ2-1; 8 nucleotides match TRBD1. CDR3 loop: CASSTSGTGWNEQFF. CDR3 nucleotide sequence: TGTGCCAGCAGCACCTCCGGGACAGGTTGGAATGAGCAGTTCTTC.